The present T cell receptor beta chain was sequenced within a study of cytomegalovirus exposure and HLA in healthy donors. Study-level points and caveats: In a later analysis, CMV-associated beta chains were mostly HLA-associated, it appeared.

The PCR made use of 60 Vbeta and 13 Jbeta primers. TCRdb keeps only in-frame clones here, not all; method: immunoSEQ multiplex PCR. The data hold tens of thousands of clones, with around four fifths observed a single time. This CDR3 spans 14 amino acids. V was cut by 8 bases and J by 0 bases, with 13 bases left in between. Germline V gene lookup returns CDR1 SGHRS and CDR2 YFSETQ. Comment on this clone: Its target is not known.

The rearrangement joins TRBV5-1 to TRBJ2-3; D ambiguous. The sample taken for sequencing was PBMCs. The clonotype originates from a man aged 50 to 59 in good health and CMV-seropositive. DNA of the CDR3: TGCGCCAGTTCCACCCGGGTTAGCACAGATACGCAGTATTTT. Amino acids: CASSTRVSTDTQYF.